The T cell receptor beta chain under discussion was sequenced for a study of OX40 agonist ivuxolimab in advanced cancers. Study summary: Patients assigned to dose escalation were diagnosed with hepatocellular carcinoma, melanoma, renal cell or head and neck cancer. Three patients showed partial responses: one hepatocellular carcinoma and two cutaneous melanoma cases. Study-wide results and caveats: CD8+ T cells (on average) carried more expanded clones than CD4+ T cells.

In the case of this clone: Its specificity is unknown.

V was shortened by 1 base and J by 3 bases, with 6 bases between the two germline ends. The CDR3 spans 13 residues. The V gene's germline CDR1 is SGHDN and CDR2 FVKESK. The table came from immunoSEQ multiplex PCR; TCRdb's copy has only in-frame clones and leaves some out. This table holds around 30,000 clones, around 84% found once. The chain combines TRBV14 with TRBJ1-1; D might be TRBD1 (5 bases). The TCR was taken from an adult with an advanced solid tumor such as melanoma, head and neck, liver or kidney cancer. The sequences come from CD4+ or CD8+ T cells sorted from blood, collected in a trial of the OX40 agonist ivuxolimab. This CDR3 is CASSQGGYTEAFF. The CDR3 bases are TGTGCCAGCAGCCAAGGGGGCTACACTGAAGCTTTCTTT. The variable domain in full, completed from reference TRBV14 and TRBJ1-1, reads EAGVTQFPSHSVIEKGQTVTLRCDPISGHDNLYWYRRVMGKEIKFLLHFVKESKQDESGMPNNRFLAERTGGTYSTLKVQPAELEDSGVYFCASSQGGYTEAFFGQGTRLTVV.